This TCR beta chain is drawn from a study of identifying expanded T cells in peripheral blood. Regarding the study as a whole: Over approximately two and four weeks, about 15 and 19 clones changed, versus approximately 1.2 between replicates. Variance in clone template counts between approximately two-week samples significantly increased with total template count across all healthy donors.

Notes on this clone: Its antigen is currently unknown.

The method was immunoSEQ multiplex PCR; TCRdb's version includes in-frame clones alone and lacks a portion of them. The sample shows 75,000 to 90,000 clones, about 90% of them seen only once. No infections or other immune events were documented during collection. This CDR3 comprises 15 residues. The V gene's germline CDR1 is LNHNV and CDR2 YYDKDF (reference sequence). The trim removed 3 bases at V and 2 bases at J, leaving 3 bases unmatched. The rearrangement links TRBV15 to TRBJ2-1; TRBD1 agrees at 8 bases. The receptor comes from a person between 18 and 69 years old in good health. The sample comprised blood. The CDR3 sequence: CATSRGDRPYNEQFF. For the CDR3, the DNA is TGTGCCACCAGCAGGGGGGACAGGCCCTACAATGAGCAGTTCTTC.